These 21 T cell receptor beta chains share one sample of origin, sequenced in a study of T cells in Graves' hyperthyroidism and ophthalmopathy. RNA transcripts yielded amplified TCR beta CDR3 regions. The HTBI primer set served for first-round RT-PCR of the TCR CDR3. TCRdb analysed the multiplex PCR reads with MiXCR anew, one entry per CDR3 protein. The table records a few hundred thousand distinct CDR3 sequences, around a sixth of them present only once. The sample consisted of blood. All receptors come from a woman aged 30 to 39 with Graves' hyperthyroidism.

This clonotype was detected a few times. The CDR3 loop is CAWSDSDPEELFF. The DNA of the CDR3 is TGTGCCTGGAGTGACTCGGATCCCGAGGAGCTGTTTTTT. This chain uses TRBV30 with TRBJ2-2; D not certain. This CDR3 has 13 amino acids. Germline-derived CDR1 and CDR2 are GTSNPN and SVGIG (reference sequence). V lost 1 base and J lost 10, with 13 bases in between.

This chain connects TRBV10-3 to TRBJ2-7; 10 nucleotides agree with TRBD2. The CDR3 sequence is 14 residues long. The germline V gene encodes CDR1 ENHRY and CDR2 SYGVKD. J gave up 2 bases and V 10 bases, and 8 bases lay outside the gene matches. CDR3 region: CATRTSGPTYEQYF. Here the CDR3 DNA reads TGTGCCACCCGGACTAGCGGACCCACCTACGAGCAGTACTTC.

This clonotype was seen many times. The genes are TRBV12-3 or TRBV12-4 and TRBJ2-1, with 9 bases that match TRBD2. J was trimmed by 6 bases and V by 5 bases; bases with no gene match: 8. This CDR3 spans 15 amino acids. The CDR3 coding sequence is TGTGCCAGCAGTCCTCAAGGGACTAGCCGCAATGAGCAGTTCTTC. As protein: CASSPQGTSRNEQFF.

This clonotype was seen ten or more times. The chain employs TRBV20-1 and TRBJ2-7; 11 bases align to TRBD1. With V trimmed by 4 bases and J by 3 bases, 8 bases remained unmatched. Germline CDR1 reads DFQATT; CDR2 reads SNEGSKA (reference sequence). CDR3 length equals 15 residues. CDR3 in DNA: TGCAGTGCTACCTCCGGGACAGGGGGTATCTACGAGCAGTACTTC. It translates to CSATSGTGGIYEQYF.

This chain connects TRBV13 to TRBJ2-7; D is perhaps TRBD1 (6 bases). The CDR3 consists of 15 residues. Between the trimmed V and J ends, which lost 4 bases and 3 bases, there was a span of 16 bases. Germline CDR1 reads PRHDT; CDR2 reads FYEKMQ (reference sequence). The CDR3 sequence: CASSSNSGHLYEQYF. In DNA form, the CDR3 reads TGTGCCAGCAGCTCGAACTCGGGACACCTCTACGAGCAGTACTTC.

There are many counts of this clonotype. This chain uses TRBV27 with TRBJ2-7; D is possibly TRBD1 or TRBD2 (5 bases each). Per germline, CDR1 MNHEY and CDR2 SMNVEV (reference sequence). V was cut by 8 bases and J by 6 bases, with 20 bases left in between. The CDR3 runs 14 residues. In DNA form, the CDR3 reads TGTGCCAGCGGGGGAAGAGTGGGAAGTCTCGAGCAGTACTTC. Translating it yields CASGGRVGSLEQYF.

V usage is TRBV10-1 and J usage is TRBJ2-1, with 10 positions matching TRBD2. Germline-derived CDR1 and CDR2 are WNHNN and SYGVQD (reference sequence). This CDR3 is 16 amino acids long. Trimming at V came to 4 bases and at J to 8 bases, leaving 11 bases not matched to a gene. The CDR3 coding sequence is TGCGCCAGCAGTGGGACTAGCGGATATGCATTTGATGAGCAGTTCTTC. The encoded protein is CASSGTSGYAFDEQFF.

This clonotype was counted at least ten times. The rearrangement joins TRBV12-3 or TRBV12-4 to TRBJ2-3; D possibly corresponds to TRBD1 (6 bases). The CDR3 sequence is 15 residues long. The V gene lost 6 bases and the J gene lost 0 bases, with 13 bases spanning the gap. The CDR3 nucleotides are TGTGCCAGCAGCACCGGGACACCTAGCACAGATACGCAGTATTTT. Its translation is CASSTGTPSTDTQYF.

J is TRBJ1-5 and V is TRBV24-1; D is uncertain. The V end lost 6 bases, the J end lost 2 bases, and 7 bases lay between the germline ends. Germline V gene sequence: CDR1 KGHDR, CDR2 SFDVKD. This CDR3 contains 13 residues. The CDR3 sequence is CATSPEGNQPQHF. The CDR3 DNA is TGTGCCACCAGTCCAGAGGGCAATCAGCCCCAGCATTTT.

This clonotype was counted many times. The CDR3 bases are TGCGCCAGCAGCTTGGACGGTGATAATGAAAAACTGTTTTTT. The encoded protein is CASSLDGDNEKLFF. The rearrangement joins TRBV5-1 to TRBJ1-4; D is ambiguous. V was pared by 0 bases and J by 4 bases, with 7 bases between. The CDR3 runs to 14 residues. Germline CDR1 and CDR2: SGHRS and YFSETQ.

In the case of this clonotype: A clone one base away is much larger, so this may be a read error. V and J are TRBV2 and TRBJ1-1; weak D call: TRBD1 (5 bases). The V and J ends lost 0 bases and 4 bases respectively, with 21 bases between them. Germline V gene sequence: CDR1 SNHLY, CDR2 FYNNEI. CDR3 length equals 18 residues. The CDR3 loop reads CASSEAAGAVGRSTEAFF. CDR3 DNA sequence: TGTGCCAGCAGTGAAGCGGCCGGGGCGGTAGGTAGGAGCACTGAAGCTTTCTTT.

CDR3 loop: CASGLGTEDTQYF. The DNA of the CDR3 is TGTGCTAGTGGTTTGGGGACAGAGGATACGCAGTATTTT. The V call is TRBV12-5, the J call TRBJ2-3, with D possibly matching TRBD1 (6 bases). Trimming pared 1 base from V and 6 bases from J, leaving 8 bases between. From germline, CDR1 is LGHNT and CDR2 FRNRAP. CDR3 length equals 13 residues.

This clonotype was detected many times. The rearrangement uses TRBV20-1 and TRBJ2-1; D not resolved. The germline V and J ends were trimmed by 3 bases and 7 bases, with 10 bases remaining between them. The CDR3 totals 12 residues. Germline V gene data show CDR1 as DFQATT and CDR2 as SNEGSKA (reference sequence). The CDR3 loop is CSARTPGNEQFF. CDR3 in DNA: TGCAGTGCTAGGACGCCCGGGAATGAGCAGTTCTTC.

This clonotype was counted between two and nine times. The chain couples TRBV25-1 to TRBJ1-1, with D possibly being TRBD1 (5 bases). V was cut by 3 bases and J by 1 base, with 15 bases left in between. This CDR3 comprises 16 residues. From germline, CDR1 is MGHDK and CDR2 SYGVNS. The CDR3 here is CASSDTEVGQNTEAFF. The CDR3 DNA reads as TGTGCCAGCAGTGATACGGAAGTAGGACAGAACACTGAAGCTTTCTTT.

The chain carries TRBV12-3 or TRBV12-4 and TRBJ1-4; D uncertain. The CDR3 sequence is 14 residues long. With 8 bases removed from V and 7 bases from J, the gap between germline ends came to 17 bases. The CDR3 is CASRVRDSGEKLFF. The DNA of the CDR3 is TGTGCCAGCCGTGTGAGGGATAGCGGTGAAAAACTGTTTTTT.

This clonotype was observed many times. The chain uses TRBV3-1 and TRBJ1-6; D not certain. The V and J ends lost 2 bases and 8 bases respectively, with 7 bases between them. This CDR3 is 13 amino acids long. Germline-derived CDR1 and CDR2 are LGHDT and YNNKEL (reference sequence). The CDR3 DNA reads as TGTGCCAGCAGCCAAACCGGGGATTCACCCCTCCACTTT. Its translation: CASSQTGDSPLHF.

This clonotype was observed at least ten times. The V and J genes are TRBV6-2 or TRBV6-3 and TRBJ2-1; D is possibly TRBD1 (6 bases). The germline gives CDR1 MNHEY, CDR2 SVGEGT. The CDR3 runs to 13 residues. Deletions cut 10 bases from V and 3 bases from J, with 13 bases between. In DNA form, the CDR3 reads TGTGCCATAAGGGACATCGTCTACAATGAGCAGTTCTTC. Encoded protein: CAIRDIVYNEQFF.

This clonotype was seen repeatedly, ten times or more. This chain joins TRBV6-2 or TRBV6-3 and TRBJ2-6; maybe TRBD1 (6 bases). With 6 bases removed from V and 2 bases from J, the gap between germline ends came to 11 bases. CDR3 length: 15 residues. Per the germline V gene, CDR1 is MNHEY and CDR2 is SVGEGT. CDR3 in DNA: TGTGCCAGCAGAATTTCAGGGGCTGGGGCCAACGTCCTGACTTTC. Protein product: CASRISGAGANVLTF.

This clonotype was found many times. The chain couples TRBV6-1 to TRBJ2-1; 7 positions agree with TRBD1. The CDR3 is 17 amino acids. Unmatched junction bases numbered 16, after V lost 5 bases and J lost 6 bases. Per germline, CDR1 MNHNS and CDR2 SASEGT. CDR3 bases: TGTGCCAGCAGTTTGAGTACAGGGGATTTGGTTGGCAATGAGCAGTTCTTC. Protein product: CASSLSTGDLVGNEQFF.

Many counts were recorded for this clonotype. The J gene is TRBJ1-1, the V gene TRBV20-1; D unclear. This CDR3 contains 12 residues. Germline CDR1 is DFQATT and CDR2 is SNEGSKA (reference sequence). Trimming pared 4 bases from V and 1 base from J, leaving 7 bases between. DNA of the CDR3: TGCAGTGCTACCATATGGAACACTGAAGCTTTCTTT. Translation gives CSATIWNTEAFF.

This clonotype was picked up many times. V and J are TRBV7-2 and TRBJ1-6, with D possibly being TRBD1 (5 bases). V was clipped by 5 bases and J by 11 bases, with 13 bases between them. Germline CDR1 is SGHTA and CDR2 is FQGNSA. The CDR3 is 13 residues long. CDR3 DNA sequence: TGTGCCAGCAGCCTAGGGGACTCCGCACCCCTCCACTTT. Amino acid sequence: CASSLGDSAPLHF.